Presented here are 18 T cell receptor beta chains from one specimen sequenced in a study of T-cell memory formation after mild COVID-19. TCRdb reprocessed the 5' RACE reads via MiXCR and lists one record per CDR3 protein. The top ten hold 2.4% of the sample, which has approximately 210,000 distinct CDR3 sequences, approximately 20% seen once. The material sequenced was PBMCs or a T cell subset sorted from them (not recorded which). The receptors stem from an adult woman who had mild COVID-19 (a few samples of this study predate the infection). Cell type and time point are not known.

This clonotype was detected ten times or more. The chain's CDR3 is CASSRDRVNYGYTF. The CDR3 DNA is TGTGCCAGCAGTCGGGACAGGGTGAACTATGGCTACACCTTC. This sequence joins TRBV6-5 and TRBJ1-2; 9 nucleotides align to TRBD1. CDR1 and CDR2 from the germline V gene are MNHEY and SVGAGI. The CDR3 sequence is 14 residues long. Losses at the gene ends were 5 bases for V and 2 bases for J; bases not matched to a gene: 3.

This clonotype was detected a few times. The chain employs TRBV24-1 and TRBJ2-3; no reliable D call. Trimming took 4 bases from V and 0 from J, leaving 16 bases between them. Germline V gene sequence: CDR1 KGHDR, CDR2 SFDVKD. This CDR3 has 17 residues. The CDR3 region has the DNA TGTGCCACCAGTGACCCGGTGCGCGGCCCTAGCACAGATACGCAGTATTTT. Protein: CATSDPVRGPSTDTQYF.

There are a few counts of this clonotype. The chain is built from TRBV20-1 and TRBJ2-3; 12 nucleotides line up with TRBD2. CDR3 length: 14 residues. V shed 6 bases and J 5 bases; nucleotides not matched to a gene: 6. Per germline, CDR1 DFQATT and CDR2 SNEGSKA (reference sequence). In nucleotides, the CDR3 is TGCAGTGCCAAGACTAGCGGGAGTCGAGATACGCAGTATTTT. Protein product: CSAKTSGSRDTQYF.

The sample holds a few counts of this clonotype. The chain employs TRBV12-3 or TRBV12-4 and TRBJ2-6; D is ambiguous. Trimming shortened V by 6 bases and J by 0 bases, and 9 bases separated the two germline ends. The CDR3 is made up of 15 amino acids. The CDR3 sequence: CASSPRSSGANVLTF. The CDR3 DNA reads TGTGCCAGCAGCCCCCGAAGCTCTGGGGCCAACGTCCTGACTTTC.

The chain recombines TRBV5-5 with TRBJ1-1; D possibly corresponds to TRBD1 (5 bases). V lost 5 bases to trimming and J lost 1 base, with 15 bases between them. The CDR3 totals 15 residues. Germline V gene data show CDR1 as SGHKS and CDR2 as YYEKEE (reference sequence). The DNA of the CDR3 is TGTGCCAGCAGTCCGACAGAACGGACGAACACTGAAGCTTTCTTT. It codes for CASSPTERTNTEAFF.

The table lists this clonotype with a few counts. The gene calls are TRBV3-1 and TRBJ2-1; 8 bases line up with TRBD2. The CDR3 is 15 residues long. Per the germline V gene, CDR1 is LGHDT and CDR2 is YNNKEL (reference sequence). V trimming: 4 bases; J trimming: 3 bases; junction bases outside the gene matches: 5. The chain's CDR3 is CASSPRRGGYNEQFF. The DNA for the CDR3 is TGTGCCAGCAGCCCTCGACGGGGGGGCTACAATGAGCAGTTCTTC.

This rearrangement joins TRBV28 to TRBJ2-5, with D perhaps TRBD1 or TRBD2 (6 bases each). Trimming took 5 bases from V and 9 from J, leaving 13 bases between them. Germline CDR1 and CDR2: MDHEN and SYDVKM. This CDR3 is built from 12 residues. The CDR3 spells CASSPGEASQYF. In DNA form, the CDR3 reads TGTGCCAGCAGTCCAGGGGAGGCGTCCCAGTACTTC.

This clonotype showed up just a few times. This chain links TRBV6-6 with TRBJ1-1; 7 positions match TRBD1. Germline trimming cut 5 bases from V and 1 base from J; bases unmatched to any gene: 4. The length of the CDR3 is 14 residues. Germline V gives CDR1 MNHNY, CDR2 SVGAGI (reference sequence). This chain's CDR3 is CASSINRGNTEAFF. CDR3 nucleotide sequence: TGTGCCAGCAGTATAAACAGGGGGAACACTGAAGCTTTCTTT.

V is TRBV15 and J is TRBJ2-5; 7 bases match TRBD1. Trimming cost V 3 bases and J 5 bases; bases outside gene matches: 9. This CDR3 is 15 amino acids long. Germline V gene lookup returns CDR1 LNHNV and CDR2 YYDKDF (reference sequence). The CDR3 sequence is CATSRTVQGDETQYF. CDR3 in DNA: TGTGCCACCAGCAGGACGGTTCAGGGGGATGAGACCCAGTACTTC.

This clonotype turned up a few times. This chain links TRBV10-3 with TRBJ2-3, with D possibly matching TRBD1 (5 bases). The V gene's germline CDR1 is ENHRY and CDR2 SYGVKD. The V end lost 2 bases, the J end lost 3 bases, and 12 bases lay between the germline ends. The CDR3 runs to 15 residues. The CDR3: CAISELAGKTDTQYF. CDR3 bases: TGTGCCATCAGTGAGCTGGCAGGGAAGACAGATACGCAGTATTTT.

The chain employs TRBV4-3 and TRBJ2-7, with D perhaps matching TRBD1 (6 bases). This CDR3 has 15 residues. V was pared by 4 bases and J by 4 bases, with 17 bases between. Germline CDR1 reads LGHNA; CDR2 reads YSLEER. The CDR3 spells CASSPRRDITYEQYF. CDR3 coding DNA: TGCGCCAGCAGCCCGCGCCGGGACATCACGTACGAGCAGTACTTC.

This clonotype was seen only a few times. This sequence joins TRBV7-2 and TRBJ2-1; TRBD2 agrees at 10 bases. CDR3 length: 18 residues. V shed 5 bases and J 0 bases; nucleotides not matched to a gene: 10. In germline, CDR1 is SGHTA, CDR2 FQGNSA. The CDR3 DNA follows: TGTGCCAGCAGCCCCCTGGGGAGCGGGGGGGCCTCCTACAATGAGCAGTTCTTC. Protein: CASSPLGSGGASYNEQFF. Drawing the rest from reference TRBV7-2 and TRBJ2-1, the complete variable domain is GAGVSQSPSNKVTEKGKDVELRCDPISGHTALYWYRQSLGQGLEFLIYFQGNSAPDKSGLPSDRFSAERTGGSVSTLTIQRTQQEDSAVYLCASSPLGSGGASYNEQFFGPGTRLTVL.

This clonotype appeared a few times. The chain couples TRBV30 to TRBJ1-1, with unresolved D. The V end lost 2 bases, the J end lost 4 bases, and 14 bases lay between the germline ends. Germline CDR1 is GTSNPN and CDR2 is SVGIG (reference sequence). The CDR3 loop spans 14 amino acids. The CDR3 sequence is CAWSIGRGRTEAFF. The DNA of the CDR3 is TGTGCCTGGAGTATCGGACGGGGTCGCACTGAAGCTTTCTTT.

The V and J genes are TRBV14 and TRBJ2-1; D is perhaps TRBD2 (6 bases). V dropped 0 bases and J dropped 6 bases, with 15 bases sitting between them. The CDR3 totals 16 residues. The germline V gene has CDR1 SGHDN and CDR2 FVKESK. CDR3 DNA: TGTGCCAGCAGCCAAGATCTGGGAGGAATCCTCAATGAGCAGTTCTTC. This gives the protein CASSQDLGGILNEQFF.

This clonotype was seen a few times. The rearrangement uses TRBV3-1 and TRBJ1-1, with no clear D. This CDR3 comprises 12 residues. The ends were cut back, 6 bases at V and 10 bases at J, with 15 bases in the middle. Per the germline V gene, CDR1 is LGHDT and CDR2 is YNNKEL (reference sequence). Here the CDR3 reads CASSLRQYGAFF. CDR3 nucleotides: TGTGCCAGCAGTCTAAGACAATACGGAGCTTTCTTT.

V and J are TRBV4-1 and TRBJ2-5; TRBD2 matches 13 bases. The CDR3 has 21 residues. V shed 3 bases and J 5 bases; nucleotides not matched to a gene: 21. Germline lookup yields CDR1 MGHRA and CDR2 YSYEKL. CDR3 DNA: TGCGCCAGCAGCCAGGCTTTAATTACGGGACTAGCGGGGCCCTTAGGGGAGACCCAGTACTTC. Its protein product is CASSQALITGLAGPLGETQYF.

This clonotype was picked up a small number of times. The J gene is TRBJ1-1, the V gene TRBV5-1; D not resolved. The germline V and J ends were trimmed by 0 bases and 5 bases, with 11 bases remaining between them. CDR1 SGHRS and CDR2 YFSETQ come from the germline V gene. The CDR3 has 14 residues. The CDR3 reads CASSLGRGWTEAFF. The CDR3 nucleotides are TGCGCCAGCAGCTTGGGGCGGGGATGGACTGAAGCTTTCTTT.

This clonotype occurred a few times. The J gene is TRBJ2-4, the V gene TRBV6-5; tentatively, D is TRBD2 (6 bases). Germline CDR1 is MNHEY and CDR2 is SVGAGI. The CDR3 has 14 amino acids. Trimming pared 7 bases from V and 7 bases from J, leaving 17 bases between. CDR3 loop: CASIPGTRWNIQYF. For the CDR3, the DNA is TGTGCCAGCATCCCCGGGACTCGGTGGAACATTCAGTACTTC.